This T cell receptor beta chain was sequenced during a study of T cell repertoires in cytomegalovirus infection. Study as a whole: Public TCR beta signatures marked donors with CMV infection and the matching HLA.

Notes on this clonotype: The target antigen is unknown.

TCRdb re-derived calls from the reads in MiXCR, one entry per CDR3 protein. This sample carries about 500,000 distinct CDR3 sequences, roughly a third of them seen once, and the ten largest clones take roughly 15%. V was pared by 4 bases and J by 5 bases, with 10 bases of the junction left unmatched. Germline loops: CDR1 SGHDN, CDR2 FVKESK. CDR3 size: 16 residues. General study points: In two of eight donors, the top clonotype was HLA-C-restricted CMV-specific.

This TCR derives from a human donor in good health (CMV status not recorded). Some clones in this sample may be carry-over from other donors' samples. The source was cultured PBMCs, collected from culture after CMV antigen stimulation. J is TRBJ2-1 and V is TRBV14, with 8 bases identical to TRBD2. DNA of the CDR3: TGTGCCAGCAGCCGAGCAGCGGGAGAGGAGAACAATGAGCAGTTCTTC. Residues: CASSRAAGEENNEQFF.